This passage covers 4 T cell receptor beta chains from one sample sequenced in a study of T cell repertoires in cytomegalovirus infection. Antigens for these TCRs are unknown. A single record per CDR3 protein comes from TCRdb applying MiXCR to the reads. The sample holds 450,000 to 600,000 distinct CDR3 sequences, approximately 40% seen once. Sequencing was performed on cultured PBMCs, taken from culture after CMV antigen stimulation. These receptors came from a human donor in good health (CMV status not recorded). Some clones in this sample may be carry-over from other donors' samples.

The chain carries TRBV4-3 and TRBJ1-4; TRBD1 is a possible D gene (5 bases). CDR3 length equals 15 residues. Germline V CDR1 and CDR2: LGHNA, YSLEER. Trimming removed 4 bases from V and 8 bases from J, with 17 bases in between. This CDR3 is CASSLLGGDPEKLFF. The DNA for the CDR3 is TGCGCCAGCAGCCTCTTGGGGGGTGACCCCGAAAAACTGTTTTTT.

V and J are TRBV7-2 and TRBJ2-2; D is perhaps TRBD2 (7 bases). The CDR3 is 15 residues long. Germline CDR1 and CDR2: SGHTA and FQGNSA. The germline V and J ends were trimmed by 8 bases and 3 bases, with 16 bases remaining between them. The CDR3 nucleotides are TGTGCCAGCCGGGGAGGGGGGGCGGACACCGGGGAGCTGTTTTTT. Protein sequence: CASRGGGADTGELFF.

The chain is built from TRBV12-3 or TRBV12-4 and TRBJ2-3; 9 bases are a match to TRBD2. With V trimmed by 7 bases and J by 5 bases, 7 bases remained unmatched. The CDR3 extends over 14 amino acids. The CDR3 region is CASNVGGGVDTQYF. The CDR3 bases are TGTGCCAGCAACGTGGGCGGGGGGGTAGATACGCAGTATTTT.

This clonotype occurred a few times. The chain uses TRBV27 and TRBJ2-7, with TRBD1 identical over 10 bases. CDR1 and CDR2 (germline): MNHEY, SMNVEV (reference sequence). V dropped 4 bases and J dropped 0; count of bases not matched to a gene: 12. The CDR3 is 18 residues long. The CDR3 sequence is CASSSTVGGQGYSYEQYF. CDR3 DNA: TGTGCCAGCAGTTCGACGGTTGGGGGACAGGGGTACTCCTACGAGCAGTACTTC.